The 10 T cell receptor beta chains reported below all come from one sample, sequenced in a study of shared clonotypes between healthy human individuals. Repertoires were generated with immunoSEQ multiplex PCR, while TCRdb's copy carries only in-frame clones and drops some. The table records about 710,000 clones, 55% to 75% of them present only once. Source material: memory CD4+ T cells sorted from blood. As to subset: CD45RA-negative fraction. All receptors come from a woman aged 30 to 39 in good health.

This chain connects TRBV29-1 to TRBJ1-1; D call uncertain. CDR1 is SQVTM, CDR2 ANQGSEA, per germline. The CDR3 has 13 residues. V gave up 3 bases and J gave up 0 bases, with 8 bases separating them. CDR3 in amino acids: CSVENRMNTEAFF. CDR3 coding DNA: TGCAGCGTTGAGAACAGAATGAACACTGAAGCTTTCTTT.

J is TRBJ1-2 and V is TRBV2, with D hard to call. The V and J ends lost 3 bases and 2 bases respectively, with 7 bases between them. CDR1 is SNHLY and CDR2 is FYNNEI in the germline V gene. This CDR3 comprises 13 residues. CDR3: CASSERANYGYTF. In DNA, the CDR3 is TGTGCCAGCAGTGAGCGGGCGAACTATGGCTACACCTTC. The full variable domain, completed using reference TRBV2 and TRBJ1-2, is EPEVTQTPSHQVTQMGQEVILRCVPISNHLYFYWYRQILGQKVEFLVSFYNNEISEKSEIFDDQFSVERPDGSNFTLKIRSTKLEDSAMYFCASSERANYGYTFGSGTRLTVV.

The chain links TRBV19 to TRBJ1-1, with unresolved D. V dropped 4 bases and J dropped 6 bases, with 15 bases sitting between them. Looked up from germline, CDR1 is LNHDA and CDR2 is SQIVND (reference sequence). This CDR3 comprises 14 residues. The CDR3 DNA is TGTGCCAGTAGTACCGGGCCCCCGGTGGCTGAAGCTTTCTTT. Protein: CASSTGPPVAEAFF.

The CDR3, as DNA: TGCAGCGTTGACTCCGGGACAGGGAACTACGAGCAGTACTTC. It codes for CSVDSGTGNYEQYF. This rearrangement joins TRBV29-1 to TRBJ2-5, with TRBD1 identical over 9 bases. Judging by the DNA end, TRBJ2-7 fits better; the J call may be wrong. CDR3 size: 14 residues. Germline values: CDR1 SQVTM, CDR2 ANQGSEA.

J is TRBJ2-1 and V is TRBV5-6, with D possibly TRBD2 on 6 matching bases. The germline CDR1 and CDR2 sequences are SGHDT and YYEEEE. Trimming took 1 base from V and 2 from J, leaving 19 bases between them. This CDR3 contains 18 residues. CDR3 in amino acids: CASSLLLTAGGTYNEQFF. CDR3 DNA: TGTGCCAGCAGCTTGCTGTTGACAGCGGGTGGGACCTACAATGAGCAGTTCTTC.

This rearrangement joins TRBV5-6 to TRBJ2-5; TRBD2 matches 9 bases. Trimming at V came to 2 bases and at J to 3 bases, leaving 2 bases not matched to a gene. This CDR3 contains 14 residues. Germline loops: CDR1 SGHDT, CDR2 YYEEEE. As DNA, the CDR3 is TGTGCCAGCAGCTTCCCTAGCGGGAAAGAGACCCAGTACTTC. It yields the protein CASSFPSGKETQYF.

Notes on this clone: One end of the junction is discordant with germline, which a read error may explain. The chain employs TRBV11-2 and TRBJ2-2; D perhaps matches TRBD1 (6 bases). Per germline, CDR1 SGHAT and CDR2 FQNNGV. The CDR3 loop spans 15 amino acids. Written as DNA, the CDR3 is TGTGCCAGCAGCTGGCAGGGGCCGAATACCGGGGAGCTGTTTTTT. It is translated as CASSWQGPNTGELFF.

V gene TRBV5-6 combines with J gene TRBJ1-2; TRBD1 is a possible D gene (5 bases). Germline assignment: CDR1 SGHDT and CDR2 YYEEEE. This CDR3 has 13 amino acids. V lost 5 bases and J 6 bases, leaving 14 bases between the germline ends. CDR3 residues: CASRITQGNGYTF. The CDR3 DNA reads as TGTGCCAGCAGAATAACCCAGGGTAATGGCTACACCTTC.

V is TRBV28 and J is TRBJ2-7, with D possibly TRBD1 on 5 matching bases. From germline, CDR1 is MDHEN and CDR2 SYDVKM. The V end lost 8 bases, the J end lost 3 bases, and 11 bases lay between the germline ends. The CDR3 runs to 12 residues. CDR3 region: CASQQGVYEQYF. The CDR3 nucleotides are TGTGCCAGCCAACAAGGGGTCTACGAGCAGTACTTC.

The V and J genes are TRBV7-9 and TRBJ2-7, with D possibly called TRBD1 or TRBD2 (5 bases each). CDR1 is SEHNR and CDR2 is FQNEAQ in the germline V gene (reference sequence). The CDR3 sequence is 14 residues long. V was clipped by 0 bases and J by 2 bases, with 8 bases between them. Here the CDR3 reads CASSLAKGPYEQYF. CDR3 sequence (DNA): TGTGCCAGCAGCTTAGCCAAGGGACCCTACGAGCAGTACTTC.